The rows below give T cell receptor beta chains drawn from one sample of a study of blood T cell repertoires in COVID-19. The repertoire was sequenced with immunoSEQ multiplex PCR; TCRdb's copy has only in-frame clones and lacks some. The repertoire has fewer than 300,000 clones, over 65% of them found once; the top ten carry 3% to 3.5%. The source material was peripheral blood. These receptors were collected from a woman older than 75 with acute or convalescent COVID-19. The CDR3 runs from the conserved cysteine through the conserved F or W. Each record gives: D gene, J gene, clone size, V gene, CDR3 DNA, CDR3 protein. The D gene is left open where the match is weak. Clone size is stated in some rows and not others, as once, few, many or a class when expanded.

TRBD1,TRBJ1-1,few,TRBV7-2,TGTGCCAGCAGCATCGACAGGGCAGAGATAGCTTTCTTT,CASSIDRAEIAFF
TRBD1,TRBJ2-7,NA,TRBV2,TGTGCCAGCCAGGACAGGGGGCATTTCTACGAGCAGTACTTC,CASQDRGHFYEQYF
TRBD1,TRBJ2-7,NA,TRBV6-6,TGTGCCAGCAGTCCCGCCCCCGGGACAGGTAATCCCCTCTACGAGCAGTACTTC,CASSPAPGTGNPLYEQYF
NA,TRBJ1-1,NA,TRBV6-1,TGTGCCAGCAGTGACAGGGAACAGGACACTGAAGCTTTCTTT,CASSDREQDTEAFF
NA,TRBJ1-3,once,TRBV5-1,TGCGCCAGCAGCTTGGCTGGCCGACACTCTGGAAACACCATATATTTT,CASSLAGRHSGNTIYF
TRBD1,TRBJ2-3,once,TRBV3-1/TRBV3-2,TGTGCCAGCAGCCAGAGGACAGGGGGCGCCGGCACAGATACGCAGTATTTT,CASSQRTGGAGTDTQYF
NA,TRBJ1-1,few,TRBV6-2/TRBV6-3,TGTGCCAGCAGCAGACGGAGGTCGGACACTGAAGCTTTCTTT,CASSRRRSDTEAFF
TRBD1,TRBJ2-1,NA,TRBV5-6,TGTGCCAGCAGCTCCGCCGGGACAGGGCGCGGTGTTGAGCAGTTCTTC,CASSSAGTGRGVEQFF
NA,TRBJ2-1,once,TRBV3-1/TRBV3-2,TGTGCCAGCAGCCCAACTTTGGCGGGAAATGAGCAGTTCTTC,CASSPTLAGNEQFF
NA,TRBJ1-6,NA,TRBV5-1,TGCGCCAGCAGCTTGAATCAGGCCAGATCACCCCTCCACTTT,CASSLNQARSPLHF
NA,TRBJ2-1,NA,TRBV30,TGTGCCTGGAGGGGACTCGCTCCTAGCTCCTACAATGAGCAGTTCTTC,CAWRGLAPSSYNEQFF
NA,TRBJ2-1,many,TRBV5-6,TGTGCCAGCAGCACCGAGTACAGGGGAGGTGGGCAGTTCTTC,CASSTEYRGGGQFF
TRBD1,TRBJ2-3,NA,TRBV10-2,TGCGCCACCCGGGACAGGACGACCACAGATACGCAGTATTTT,CATRDRTTTDTQYF
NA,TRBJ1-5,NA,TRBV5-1,TGCGCCAGCAGGATGGACAGCTATAGCAATCAGCCCCAGCATTTT,CASRMDSYSNQPQHF